This note documents a single T cell receptor (beta chain) sequence. The antigen is undetermined. The entry originates in a study of PD-1 blockade in classical Hodgkin lymphoma. The CDR3 spans 13 residues. V lost 2 bases and J lost 3; bases outside the gene matches: 0. Germline CDR1 is SGHRS and CDR2 is YFSETQ. Clones were sequenced by immunoSEQ multiplex PCR, and TCRdb holds only the in-frame ones, with some missing. The sample consists of about 60,000 clones, roughly 92% of them appearing once. Regarding time point: cycle 4 day 1 (C4D1), after six to seven weeks of nivolumab. Every patient had relapsed following autologous stem cell transplantation, and cohorts differed in brentuximab vedotin exposure. Overall study results and limits: Patients newly diagnosed and complete responders had comparable baseline diversity. CD4+ but not CD8+ TCR diversity rose significantly by C4D1. Undefined causes, possibly disease activity or prior therapy, underlie the repertoire differences.

The source material was peripheral blood mononuclear cells (PBMCs), sampled before the fourth cycle of nivolumab. The receptor was derived from a human donor with classical Hodgkin lymphoma. This rearrangement joins TRBV5-1 to TRBJ2-7; 9 nucleotides match TRBD2. CDR3 nucleotides: TGCGCCAGCAGCTTACTAGCGGGCTACGAGCAGTACTTC. This translates into CASSLLAGYEQYF.